The 24 T cell receptor beta chains below come from one sample, sequenced in a study of blood T cell repertoires in COVID-19. This table comes from immunoSEQ multiplex PCR, and its TCRdb copy is limited to in-frame clones, with some not included. The sample shows roughly 250,000 clones, roughly 86% of them seen only once. Sequencing was done on a sample of PBMCs or T cells enriched from blood (not recorded which). The receptors were sampled from a middle-aged woman with acute COVID-19.

The chain carries TRBV25-1 and TRBJ2-5, with TRBD2 identical over 8 bases. CDR3 size: 15 residues. V dropped 4 bases and J dropped 0; count of bases not matched to a gene: 4. The germline V gene encodes CDR1 MGHDK and CDR2 SYGVNS. The CDR3 protein is CASSAGRAYQETQYF. CDR3 nucleotides: TGTGCCAGCAGTGCCGGGAGGGCCTACCAAGAGACCCAGTACTTC.

V gene TRBV29-1 combines with J gene TRBJ1-2, with 12 bases aligning to TRBD1. V gave up 2 bases and J gave up 7 bases; unmatched junction bases: 8. Germline V gene sequence: CDR1 SQVTM, CDR2 ANQGSEA. CDR3 size: 15 residues. CDR3 loop: CSVETGQGAHFGYTF. DNA of the CDR3: TGCAGCGTTGAAACGGGACAGGGGGCGCATTTTGGCTACACCTTC.

CDR3 protein: CASSLDVGEGLTPGELFF. CDR3 nucleotides: TGTGCCAGCAGCTTAGATGTCGGCGAAGGACTTACACCCGGGGAGCTGTTTTTT. V usage is TRBV11-3 and J usage is TRBJ2-2; possibly TRBD2 for D (5 bases). Germline-derived CDR1 and CDR2 are SGHNT and YENEEA. The CDR3 runs to 18 residues. Trimming shortened V by 0 bases and J by 6 bases, and 20 bases separated the two germline ends.

The chain recombines TRBV7-9 with TRBJ2-3; 8 nucleotides agree with TRBD2. Unmatched junction bases numbered 5, after V lost 9 bases and J lost 3 bases. Germline V gene data show CDR1 as SEHNR and CDR2 as FQNEAQ (reference sequence). The CDR3 runs to 13 residues. This CDR3 is CASKGLGTDTQYF. CDR3 bases: TGTGCCAGTAAGGGACTAGGAACAGATACGCAGTATTTT.

The chain carries TRBV5-4 and TRBJ1-2, with 7 nucleotides matching TRBD1. CDR3 length equals 15 residues. The V and J ends lost 0 bases and 7 bases, in that order; junction bases with no gene match: 9. Germline CDR1 SGHNT, CDR2 YYREEE (reference sequence). The CDR3 region is CASSLVFEGAGGYTF. In DNA, the CDR3 is TGTGCCAGCAGCTTGGTTTTCGAGGGGGCGGGTGGCTACACCTTC.

V usage is TRBV10-3 and J usage is TRBJ1-1, with 7 nucleotides matching TRBD1. V was pared by 10 bases and J by 3 bases, with 8 bases of the junction left unmatched. Germline V gene sequence: CDR1 ENHRY, CDR2 SYGVKD. The CDR3 has 13 amino acids. The CDR3 DNA follows: TGTGCCACTGGAGGGGGCTGGGACACTGAAGCTTTCTTT. It codes for CATGGGWDTEAFF.

The chain links TRBV6-4 to TRBJ1-2; unclear D gene. The V end was cut by 6 bases, the J end by 6 bases, with 14 bases between. The length of the CDR3 is 13 residues. Germline lookup yields CDR1 MRHNA and CDR2 SNTAGT. CDR3 loop: CASSPRGSDGYTF. The CDR3 DNA reads TGTGCCAGCAGCCCCCGTGGGAGCGATGGCTACACCTTC.

This clone was observed a few times. The J gene is TRBJ1-5, the V gene TRBV24-1; D is unresolved. The V end lost 0 bases, the J end lost 0 bases, and 5 bases lay between the germline ends. The germline V gene encodes CDR1 KGHDR and CDR2 SFDVKD. This CDR3 region has 15 residues. CDR3 protein: CATSDLTGSNQPQHF. CDR3 sequence (DNA): TGTGCCACCAGTGATTTGACGGGTAGCAATCAGCCCCAGCATTTT.

This chain links TRBV15 with TRBJ2-3; 7 bases agree with TRBD2. The CDR3 has 16 amino acids. The J segment lost 5 bases and the V segment lost 2 bases, leaving 10 bases of the junction unmatched. Germline V gene lookup returns CDR1 LNHNV and CDR2 YYDKDF (reference sequence). The CDR3 coding sequence is TGTGCCACCAGCAGAAATCCTAGCGGCGTTGGAGATACGCAGTATTTT. Translated, it gives CATSRNPSGVGDTQYF.

This clone turned up a few times. CDR3 region: CASSQAGNSGNQPQHF. CDR3 DNA sequence: TGTGCCAGCAGTCAGGCAGGGAACAGTGGCAATCAGCCCCAGCATTTT. J is TRBJ1-5 and V is TRBV25-1; a weak D match, TRBD1 (5 bases). V lost 5 bases and J lost 2, with 16 bases in between. Germline lookup yields CDR1 MGHDK and CDR2 SYGVNS. The CDR3 length is 16 residues.

V gene TRBV3-1 (or the pseudogene TRBV3-2) combines with J gene TRBJ1-1; no firm D call. This CDR3 spans 15 amino acids. V was clipped by 2 bases and J by 9 bases, with 19 bases between them. The germline CDR1 and CDR2 sequences are LGHDT and YNNKEL (reference sequence). In DNA, the CDR3 is TGTGCCAGCAGCCAAAACCACCGGGAGGTAAGACAAGCTTTCTTT. Protein sequence: CASSQNHREVRQAFF.

The chain combines TRBV10-1 with TRBJ2-7; 7 bases are shared with TRBD1. The CDR3 is 18 residues long. Losses at the gene ends were 2 bases for V and 0 bases for J; bases not matched to a gene: 13. Germline assignment: CDR1 WNHNN and CDR2 SYGVQD (reference sequence). The CDR3 sequence is CASSETPTGVNFSYEQYF. For the CDR3, the DNA is TGCGCCAGCAGTGAGACCCCAACAGGGGTCAACTTCTCCTACGAGCAGTACTTC.

The chain combines TRBV5-1 with TRBJ2-3; a weak D match, TRBD2 (6 bases). V lost 6 bases, J lost 4 bases, and 15 bases lay in between. The CDR3 runs to 14 residues. CDR1 SGHRS and CDR2 YFSETQ come from the germline V gene. The CDR3 is CASIGGIPPDTQYF. CDR3 bases: TGCGCCAGCATCGGCGGGATCCCCCCAGATACGCAGTATTTT.

J is TRBJ2-7 and V is TRBV21-1; TRBD2 is the table's D call and was not checked against the DNA. TRBV21-1 is marked as a pseudogene. This CDR3 is built from 17 residues. CDR3 region: CASSKYPTSGSSYEQYF. For the CDR3, the DNA is TGTGCCAGCAGCAAATACCCCACTAGCGGGAGCTCCTACGAGCAGTACTTC.

This chain joins TRBV6-1 and TRBJ2-7, with TRBD1 matching over 7 bases. Unmatched junction bases numbered 7, after V lost 3 bases and J lost 2 bases. Germline V gene data show CDR1 as MNHNS and CDR2 as SASEGT. CDR3 length: 15 amino acids. Written as DNA, the CDR3 is TGTGCCAGCAGTGAGGGGTTTGGGACAGCCTACGAGCAGTACTTC. Translation gives CASSEGFGTAYEQYF.

The chain uses TRBV5-1 and TRBJ1-1; tentatively, D is TRBD1 (6 bases). V was shortened by 4 bases and J by 3 bases, with 13 bases between the two germline ends. This CDR3 comprises 14 residues. CDR1 and CDR2 (germline): SGHRS, YFSETQ. The CDR3 reads CASSPKPGDTEAFF. CDR3 DNA: TGCGCCAGCAGCCCGAAACCAGGGGACACTGAAGCTTTCTTT.

The rearrangement links TRBV5-1 to TRBJ2-2, with 13 nucleotides matching TRBD2. This CDR3 has 17 residues. V was clipped by 0 bases and J by 1 base; unmatched bases: 0. Germline-derived CDR1 and CDR2 are SGHRS and YFSETQ. Here the CDR3 DNA reads TGCGCCAGCAGCTTGGGACTAGCGGGAGGGAACACCGGGGAGCTGTTTTTT. Protein: CASSLGLAGGNTGELFF.

The chain uses TRBV16 and TRBJ2-7, with 8 bases fitting TRBD1. The CDR3 consists of 14 residues. CDR1 is KGHSY, CDR2 FQNENV, per germline. Trimming cost V 2 bases and J 2 bases; bases outside gene matches: 2. CDR3 loop: CASSQQQGAYEQYF. The CDR3 coding sequence is TGTGCCAGCAGCCAACAACAGGGGGCCTACGAGCAGTACTTC.

The rearrangement joins TRBV6-5 to TRBJ2-7, with 7 bases lining up with TRBD2. The CDR3 extends over 15 amino acids. The junction had 8 bases not matched to a gene; V was cut back by 2 bases and J by 4 bases. Germline CDR1 is MNHEY and CDR2 is SVGAGI. This CDR3 reads CASSYVAGETYEQYF. The CDR3, as DNA: TGTGCCAGCAGTTACGTTGCGGGAGAGACGTACGAGCAGTACTTC.

The chain has TRBV27 and TRBJ2-1; 10 positions agree with TRBD2. The CDR3 has 15 amino acids. With 5 bases clipped from V and 8 bases from J, the junction kept 9 bases outside the gene matches. Germline values: CDR1 MNHEY, CDR2 SMNVEV (reference sequence). The CDR3 DNA sequence: TGTGCCAGCAGTCCCCGACTAGCGGGCATGCATGAGCAGTTCTTC. This encodes CASSPRLAGMHEQFF.

J is TRBJ2-2 and V is TRBV18; no definite D call. This CDR3 spans 13 amino acids. Germline lookup yields CDR1 KGHSH and CDR2 LQKENI. Trimming shortened V by 4 bases and J by 3 bases, and 6 bases separated the two germline ends. The CDR3 coding sequence is TGTGCCAGCTCACGATCGGACACCGGGGAGCTGTTTTTT. Residues: CASSRSDTGELFF.

V gene TRBV24-1 combines with J gene TRBJ2-1, with D unresolved. This CDR3 comprises 11 residues. Trimming took off 7 bases at V and 12 bases at J, with 12 bases between the two ends. The V gene's germline CDR1 is KGHDR and CDR2 SFDVKD. In nucleotides, the CDR3 is TGTGCCACCAGCGATAGTGTGCGGCAGTTCTTC. Its protein product is CATSDSVRQFF.

The V and J genes are TRBV5-6 and TRBJ1-2, with 8 bases aligning to TRBD1. The V gene's germline CDR1 is SGHDT and CDR2 YYEEEE. CDR3 length: 13 residues. Trimming removed 4 bases from V and 8 bases from J; junction bases left unmatched: 7. CDR3 region: CASSTTGEIGYTF. The CDR3 DNA reads as TGTGCCAGCAGCACGACAGGGGAGATCGGCTACACCTTC.

The chain uses TRBV12-3 or TRBV12-4 and TRBJ1-6; 9 bases are shared with TRBD1. CDR3 length: 13 residues. The junction had 10 bases not matched to a gene; V was cut back by 5 bases and J by 17 bases. The CDR3: CASSARDRERIHF. The CDR3 DNA follows: TGTGCCAGCAGTGCCCGGGACAGGGAAAGGATCCACTTT.